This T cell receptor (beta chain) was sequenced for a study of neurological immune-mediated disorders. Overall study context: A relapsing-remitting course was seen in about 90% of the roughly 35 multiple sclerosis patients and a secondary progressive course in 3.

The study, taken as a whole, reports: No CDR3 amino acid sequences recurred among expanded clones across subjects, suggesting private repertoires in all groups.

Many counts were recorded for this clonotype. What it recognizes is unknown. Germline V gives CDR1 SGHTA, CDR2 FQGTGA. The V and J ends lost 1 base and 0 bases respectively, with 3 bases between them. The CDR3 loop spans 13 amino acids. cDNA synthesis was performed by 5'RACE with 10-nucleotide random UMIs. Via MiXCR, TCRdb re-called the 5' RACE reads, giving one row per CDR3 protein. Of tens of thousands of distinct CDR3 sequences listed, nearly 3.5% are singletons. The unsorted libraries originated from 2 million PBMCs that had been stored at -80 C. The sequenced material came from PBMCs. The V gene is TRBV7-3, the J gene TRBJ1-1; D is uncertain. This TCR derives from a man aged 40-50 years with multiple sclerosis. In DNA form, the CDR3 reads TGTGCCAGCAGCTTAAAGGTGAACACTGAAGCTTTCTTT. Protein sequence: CASSLKVNTEAFF.